Listed below are T cell receptor beta chains from one sample, sequenced in a study of OX40 agonist ivuxolimab in advanced cancers. Measured with immunoSEQ multiplex PCR; TCRdb has only the in-frame clones, and not every one. The data contain more than 85,000 clones, around nine tenths of them seen just once; the ten biggest clones take up 0.27%. Sequenced here: CD4+ or CD8+ T cells sorted from blood, sampled in a trial of the OX40 agonist ivuxolimab. The receptor set was obtained from an adult with an advanced solid tumor such as melanoma, head and neck, liver or kidney cancer. CDR3s include the opening cysteine and the closing phenylalanine or tryptophan. The D gene is left open where the match is weak. Size tells how often a clone was seen (once, few, many) or the class of an expanded clone, and some rows leave it out.

>TRBD1|-|TRBV28|TRBJ2-7
TGTGCCAGCAGTTCCATAGGGACAGGGCGTTACGAGCAGTACTTC
CASSSIGTGRYEQYF
>-|once|TRBV5-6|TRBJ2-2
TGTGCCAGCAGCTGGGACCAGACCACCGGGGAGCTGTTTTTT
CASSWDQTTGELFF
>-|few|TRBV7-9|TRBJ1-6
TGTGCCAGCAGCTTACTCCAGGGTGGCTCACCCCTCCACTTT
CASSLLQGGSPLHF
>TRBD2|-|TRBV19|TRBJ2-5
TGTGCCAGTAGTACAGGACTAGCGGGGGGGGAGACCCAGTACTTC
CASSTGLAGGETQYF
>-|-|TRBV2|TRBJ1-5
TGTGCCAGTCGTCCGACAGCGGAGGGCCCCCAGCATTTT
CASRPTAEGPQHF
>-|-|TRBV6-5|TRBJ2-1
TGTGCCAGCAGTTCCAGGGACTACCAGGGGAATGAGCAGTTCTTC
CASSSRDYQGNEQFF
>-|-|TRBV2|TRBJ1-6
TGTGCCACCACGAGAGCAACCTATAATTCACCCCTCCACTTT
CATTRATYNSPLHF
>-|-|TRBV28|TRBJ2-2
TGTGCCAGCAGTTTAGTTCATCGAGGGGACACCGGGGAGCTGTTTTTT
CASSLVHRGDTGELFF
>TRBD1|-|TRBV25-1|TRBJ1-1
TGTGCCAGCAGGGACGACAGGGGGAACACTGAAGCTTTCTTT
CASRDDRGNTEAFF
>TRBD2|-|TRBV7-2|TRBJ2-2
TGTGCCAGCAGCTCCCAACTAGCGGGAGGGCTCAACACCGGGGAGCTGTTTTTT
CASSSQLAGGLNTGELFF
>TRBD1|-|TRBV6-1|TRBJ1-2
TGTGCCAGCAGTGGAACAGGGGGCGGAGGCTACACCTTC
CASSGTGGGGYTF
>-|-|TRBV7-2|TRBJ2-7
TGTGCCAGCAGCTTCCCCCGAGGCGAGCAGTACTTC
CASSFPRGEQYF
>TRBD1|-|TRBV2|TRBJ2-6
TGTGCCAGCAGCCTAGGGGGCCCCTCTGGGGCCAACGTCCTGACTTTC
CASSLGGPSGANVLTF
>TRBD1|-|TRBV10-3|TRBJ1-1
TGTGCCATCAGAGAGGACAGGGGGCGCACTGAAGCTTTCTTT
CAIREDRGRTEAFF
>TRBD1|-|TRBV6-5|TRBJ2-7
TGTGCCAGCAGTTACGTGACAGGGAATTACGAGCAGTACTTC
CASSYVTGNYEQYF
>-|-|TRBV7-9|TRBJ2-1
TGTGCCAGCAGCTTTCTCTACACTACCTCCTACAATGAGCAGTTCTTC
CASSFLYTTSYNEQFF
>-|-|TRBV6-5|TRBJ1-6
TGTGCCAGCAGTCCGGGACAAGCAAATTCACCCCTCCACTTT
CASSPGQANSPLHF
>-|-|TRBV25-1|TRBJ1-2
TGTGCCAGCGTCGGGGGGTCCTATGGCTACACCTTC
CASVGGSYGYTF
>-|-|TRBV7-9|TRBJ1-4
TGTGCCAGCAGCTTGGATCTGGGTAATGAAAAACTGTTTTTT
CASSLDLGNEKLFF
>-|-|TRBV7-9|TRBJ1-1
TGTGCCAGCAGCTATCCAACTCGAGAGACTGAAGCTTTCTTT
CASSYPTRETEAFF
>TRBD1|-|TRBV6-1|TRBJ1-1
TGTGCCAGCAGTGAAGACAGGGGTAACACTGAAGCTTTCTTT
CASSEDRGNTEAFF
>TRBD2|-|TRBV5-4|TRBJ2-7
TGTGCCAGCAGCTTCGGCGGGAGACCGTCCTACGAGCAGTACTTC
CASSFGGRPSYEQYF
>TRBD2|-|TRBV6-6|TRBJ2-2
TGTGCCAGCAGACTAGCGGGGTTTTCCGGGGAGCTGTTTTTT
CASRLAGFSGELFF
>-|few|TRBV7-8|TRBJ1-5
TGTGCCAGCAGCTTCGGCAGGGGCAATCAGCCCCAGCATTTT
CASSFGRGNQPQHF
>-|-|TRBV7-8|TRBJ2-7
TGTGCCAGCAGCTTATGGATACCTTCGACAGGAGAAAGCTACGAGCAGTACTTC
CASSLWIPSTGESYEQYF
>-|-|TRBV5-1|TRBJ2-5
TGCGCCAGCAGCTTGGTTTCCCGGGCTGAGACCCAGTACTTC
CASSLVSRAETQYF
>-|-|TRBV6-1|TRBJ2-1
TGTGCCAGCAGTGACCCAGACAGACTCAACAATGAGCAGTTCTTC
CASSDPDRLNNEQFF
>-|-|TRBV30|TRBJ2-5
TGTGCCTGGGGGGAGGAGACCCAGTACTTC
CAWGEETQYF
>TRBD1|-|TRBV29-1|TRBJ1-4
TGCAGCGTTGGAGGAGGACAGGGGGCCATTGAAAAACTGTTTTTT
CSVGGGQGAIEKLFF